This T cell receptor (beta chain) is from a study of cytomegalovirus exposure and HLA in healthy donors. To note about this clone: Its cognate antigen is unknown.

Primers: 60 Vbeta forward and 13 Jbeta reverse. Using immunoSEQ multiplex PCR, the repertoire was profiled, and TCRdb retains in-frame clones only, with some absent. The sample holds 60,000 to 75,000 clones, around 74% seen once. This CDR3 region has 14 residues. Germline CDR1 is LNHNV and CDR2 is YYDKDF (reference sequence). With 1 base clipped from V and 5 bases from J, the junction kept 2 bases outside the gene matches. General study findings and limits: Some public TCRs appeared in many individuals, while most sequences were rare. Researchers counted roughly 160 TCR beta chains as cytomegalovirus-associated.

This chain joins TRBV15 and TRBJ2-1; 7 bases are shared with TRBD2. The sequencing input was PBMCs. The TCR comes from a woman in her twenties or thirties in good health and CMV-seropositive. The DNA for the CDR3 is TGTGCCACCAGCAGAGCGCTAGCGGACAATGAGCAGTTCTTC. Amino acids: CATSRALADNEQFF. Based on the CDR3 plus reference TRBV15 and TRBJ2-1, the full variable domain is DAMVIQNPRYQVTQFGKPVTLSCSQTLNHNVMYWYQQKSSQAPKLLFHYYDKDFNNEADTPDNFQSRRPNTSFCFLDIRSPGLGDTAMYLCATSRALADNEQFFGPGTRLTVL.